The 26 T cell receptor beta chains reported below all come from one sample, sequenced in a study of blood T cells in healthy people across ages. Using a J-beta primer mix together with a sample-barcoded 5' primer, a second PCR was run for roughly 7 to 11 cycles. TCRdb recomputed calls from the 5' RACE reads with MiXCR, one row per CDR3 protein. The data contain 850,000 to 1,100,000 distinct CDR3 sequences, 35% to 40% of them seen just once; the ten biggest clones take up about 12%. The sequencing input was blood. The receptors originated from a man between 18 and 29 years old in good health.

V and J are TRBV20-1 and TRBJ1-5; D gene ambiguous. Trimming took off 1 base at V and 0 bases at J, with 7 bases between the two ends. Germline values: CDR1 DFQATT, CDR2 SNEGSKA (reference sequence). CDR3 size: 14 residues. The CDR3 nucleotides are TGCAGTGCTAGAGTCGGGCATAGCAATCAGCCCCAGCATTTT. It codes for CSARVGHSNQPQHF.

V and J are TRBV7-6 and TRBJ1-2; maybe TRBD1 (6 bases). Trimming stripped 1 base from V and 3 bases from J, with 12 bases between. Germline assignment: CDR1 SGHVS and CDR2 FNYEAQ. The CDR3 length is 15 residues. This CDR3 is CASSLVTGSDYGYTF. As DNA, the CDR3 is TGTGCCAGCAGCTTAGTGACAGGTTCAGACTATGGCTACACCTTC.

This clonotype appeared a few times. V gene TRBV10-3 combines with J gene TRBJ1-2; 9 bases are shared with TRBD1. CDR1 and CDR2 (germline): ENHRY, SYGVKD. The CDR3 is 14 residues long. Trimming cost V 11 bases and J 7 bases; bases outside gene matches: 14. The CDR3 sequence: CAAKGQGSEFGYTF. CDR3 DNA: TGTGCCGCCAAGGGACAGGGTTCGGAATTTGGCTACACCTTC.

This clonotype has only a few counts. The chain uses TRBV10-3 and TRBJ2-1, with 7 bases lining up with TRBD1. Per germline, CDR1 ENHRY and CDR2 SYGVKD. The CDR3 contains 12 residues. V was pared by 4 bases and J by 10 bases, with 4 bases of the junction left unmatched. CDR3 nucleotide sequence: TGTGCCATCAGTGGTACGACAGGGGAGCAGTTCTTC. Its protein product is CAISGTTGEQFF.

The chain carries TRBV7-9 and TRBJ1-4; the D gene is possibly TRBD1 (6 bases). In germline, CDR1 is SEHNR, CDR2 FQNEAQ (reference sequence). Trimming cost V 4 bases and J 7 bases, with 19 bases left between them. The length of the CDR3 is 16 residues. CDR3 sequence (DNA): TGTGCCAGCAGCTACCGGGACACCCCGTCGGGTGAAAAACTGTTTTTT. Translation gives CASSYRDTPSGEKLFF.

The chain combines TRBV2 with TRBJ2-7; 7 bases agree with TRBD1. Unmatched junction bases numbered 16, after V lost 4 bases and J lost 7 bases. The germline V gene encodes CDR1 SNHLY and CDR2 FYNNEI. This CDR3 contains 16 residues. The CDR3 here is CASSVSADRVNNEQYF. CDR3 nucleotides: TGTGCCAGCAGTGTCTCCGCCGACAGGGTTAACAATGAGCAGTACTTC.

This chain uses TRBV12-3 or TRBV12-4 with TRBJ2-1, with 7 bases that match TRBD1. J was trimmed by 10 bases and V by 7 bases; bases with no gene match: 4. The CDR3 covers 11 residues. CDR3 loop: CASIYRGEQFF. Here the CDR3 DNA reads TGTGCCAGCATTTACAGGGGCGAGCAGTTCTTC.

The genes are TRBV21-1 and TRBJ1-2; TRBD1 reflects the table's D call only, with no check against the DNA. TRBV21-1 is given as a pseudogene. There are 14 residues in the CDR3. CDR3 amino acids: CASSKRRAKGGYTF. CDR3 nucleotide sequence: TGTGCCAGCAGCAAACGACGGGCCAAGGGTGGCTACACCTTC.

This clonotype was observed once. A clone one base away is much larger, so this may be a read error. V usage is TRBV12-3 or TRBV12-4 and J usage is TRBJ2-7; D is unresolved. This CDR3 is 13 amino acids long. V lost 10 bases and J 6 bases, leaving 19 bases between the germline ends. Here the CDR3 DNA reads TGTGCCAACAAACAGAGGAGTAACGGCGAGCAGTACTTC. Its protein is CANKQRSNGEQYF.

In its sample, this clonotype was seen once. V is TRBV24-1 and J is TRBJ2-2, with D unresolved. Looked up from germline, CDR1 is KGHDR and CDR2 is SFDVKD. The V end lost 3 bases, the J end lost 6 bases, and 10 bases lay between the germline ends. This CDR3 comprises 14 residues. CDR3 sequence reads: CATSDPIRPGELFF. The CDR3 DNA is TGTGCCACCAGTGATCCTATACGCCCCGGGGAGCTGTTTTTT.

CDR3 sequence: CSAGTSGGINEQFF. DNA for the CDR3: TGCAGTGCTGGAACTAGCGGGGGTATCAATGAGCAGTTCTTC. V and J are TRBV20-1 and TRBJ2-1, with 11 bases aligning to TRBD2. The germline CDR1 and CDR2 sequences are DFQATT and SNEGSKA (reference sequence). V trimming: 5 bases; J trimming: 6 bases; junction bases outside the gene matches: 6. The CDR3 contains 14 residues.

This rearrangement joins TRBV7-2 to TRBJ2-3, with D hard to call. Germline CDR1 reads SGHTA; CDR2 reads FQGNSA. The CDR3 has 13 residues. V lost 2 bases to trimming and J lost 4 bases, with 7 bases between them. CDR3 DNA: TGTGCCAGCAGCTTAATAGCTTCAGATACGCAGTATTTT. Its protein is CASSLIASDTQYF.

CDR3 nucleotides: TGCAGCGTCCGAAATGACAGGGCGGGCTACACCTTC. Protein: CSVRNDRAGYTF. The rearrangement links TRBV29-1 to TRBJ1-2, with 7 bases matching TRBD1. The CDR3 spans 12 residues. The V and J ends lost 6 bases and 8 bases, in that order; junction bases with no gene match: 9. Germline assignment: CDR1 SQVTM and CDR2 ANQGSEA.

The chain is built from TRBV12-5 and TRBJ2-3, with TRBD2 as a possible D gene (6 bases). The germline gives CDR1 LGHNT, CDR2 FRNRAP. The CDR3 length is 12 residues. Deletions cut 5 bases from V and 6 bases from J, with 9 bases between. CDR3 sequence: CASGLSGDTQYF. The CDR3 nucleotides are TGTGCTAGTGGTCTAAGCGGGGATACGCAGTATTTT.

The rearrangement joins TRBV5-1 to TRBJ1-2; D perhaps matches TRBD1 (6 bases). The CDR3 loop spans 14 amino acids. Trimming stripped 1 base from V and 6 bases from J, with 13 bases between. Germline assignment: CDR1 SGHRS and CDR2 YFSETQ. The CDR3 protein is CASSLTGSPHGYTF. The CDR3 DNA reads TGCGCCAGCAGCTTGACAGGGAGCCCCCATGGCTACACCTTC.

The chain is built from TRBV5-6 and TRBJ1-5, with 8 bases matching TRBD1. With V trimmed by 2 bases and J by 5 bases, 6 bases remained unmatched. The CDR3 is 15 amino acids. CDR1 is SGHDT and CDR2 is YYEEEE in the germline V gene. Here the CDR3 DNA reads TGTGCCAGCAGCTTTGGACAGGGCACCTATCAGCCCCAGCATTTT. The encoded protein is CASSFGQGTYQPQHF.

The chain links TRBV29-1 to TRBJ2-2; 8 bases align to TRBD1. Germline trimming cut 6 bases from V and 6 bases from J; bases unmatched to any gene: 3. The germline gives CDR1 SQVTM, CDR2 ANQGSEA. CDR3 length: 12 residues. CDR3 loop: CSVPTGAGELFF. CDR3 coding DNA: TGCAGCGTACCGACAGGGGCCGGGGAGCTGTTTTTT.

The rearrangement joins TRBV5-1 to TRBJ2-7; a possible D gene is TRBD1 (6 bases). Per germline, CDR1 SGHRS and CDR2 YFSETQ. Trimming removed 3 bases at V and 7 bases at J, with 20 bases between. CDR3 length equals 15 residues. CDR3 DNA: TGCGCCAGCAGCTGGCACAGGGAATCCTACAATGAGCAGTACTTC. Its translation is CASSWHRESYNEQYF. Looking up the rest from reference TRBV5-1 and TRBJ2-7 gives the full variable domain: KAGVTQTPRYLIKTRGQQVTLSCSPISGHRSVSWYQQTPGQGLQFLFEYFSETQRNKGNFPGRFSGRQFSNSRSEMNVSTLELGDSALYLCASSWHRESYNEQYFGPGTRLTVT.

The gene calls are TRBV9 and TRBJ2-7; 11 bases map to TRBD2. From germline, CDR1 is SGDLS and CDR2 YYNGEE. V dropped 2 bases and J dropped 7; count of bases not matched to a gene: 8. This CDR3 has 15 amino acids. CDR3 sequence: CASSVSGGGYNEQYF. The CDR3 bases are TGTGCCAGCAGCGTTAGCGGGGGGGGATACAATGAGCAGTACTTC.

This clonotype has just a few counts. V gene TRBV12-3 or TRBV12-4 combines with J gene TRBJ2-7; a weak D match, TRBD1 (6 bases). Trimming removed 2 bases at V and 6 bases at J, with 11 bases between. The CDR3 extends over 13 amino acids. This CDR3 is CASSLSAGAEQYF. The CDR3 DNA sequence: TGTGCCAGCAGTTTATCGGCAGGGGCCGAGCAGTACTTC.

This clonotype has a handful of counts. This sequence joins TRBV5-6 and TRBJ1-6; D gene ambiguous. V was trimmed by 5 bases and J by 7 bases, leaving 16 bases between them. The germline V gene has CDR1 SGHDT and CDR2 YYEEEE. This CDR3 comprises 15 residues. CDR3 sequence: CASSYIGPLNSPLHF. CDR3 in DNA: TGTGCCAGCAGTTATATAGGACCGTTAAATTCACCCCTCCACTTT.

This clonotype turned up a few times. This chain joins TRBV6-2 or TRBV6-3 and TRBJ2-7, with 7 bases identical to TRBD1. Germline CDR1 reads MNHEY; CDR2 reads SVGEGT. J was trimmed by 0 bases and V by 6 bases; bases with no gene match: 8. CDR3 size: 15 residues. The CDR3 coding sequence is TGTGCCAGCAGCTGGGACAGCCGGATCTCCTACGAGCAGTACTTC. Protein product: CASSWDSRISYEQYF.

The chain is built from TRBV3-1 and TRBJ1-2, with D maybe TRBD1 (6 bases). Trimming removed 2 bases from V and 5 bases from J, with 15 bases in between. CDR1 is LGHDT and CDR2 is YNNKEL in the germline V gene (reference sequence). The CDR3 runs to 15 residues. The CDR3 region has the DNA TGTGCCAGCAGCCAAACCTCAGGGGTGGGGTATGGCTACACCTTC. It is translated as CASSQTSGVGYGYTF.

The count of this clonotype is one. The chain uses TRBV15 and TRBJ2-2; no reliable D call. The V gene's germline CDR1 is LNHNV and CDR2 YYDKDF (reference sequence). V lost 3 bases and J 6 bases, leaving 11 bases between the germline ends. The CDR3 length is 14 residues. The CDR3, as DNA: TGTGCCACCAGCAGCCCCACTCATGCCGGGGAGCTGTTTTTT. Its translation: CATSSPTHAGELFF. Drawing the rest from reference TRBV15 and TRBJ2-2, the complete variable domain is DAMVIQNPRYQVTQFGKPVTLSCSQTLNHNVMYWYQQKSSQAPKLLFHYYDKDFNNEADTPDNFQSRRPNTSFCFLDIRSPGLGDTAMYLCATSSPTHAGELFFGEGSRLTVL.

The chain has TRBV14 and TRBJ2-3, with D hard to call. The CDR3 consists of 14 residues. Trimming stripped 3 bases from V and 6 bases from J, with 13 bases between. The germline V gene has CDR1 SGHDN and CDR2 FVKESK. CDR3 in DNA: TGTGCCAGCAGCCAGGCTCACGCCCGGGATACGCAGTATTTT. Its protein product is CASSQAHARDTQYF.

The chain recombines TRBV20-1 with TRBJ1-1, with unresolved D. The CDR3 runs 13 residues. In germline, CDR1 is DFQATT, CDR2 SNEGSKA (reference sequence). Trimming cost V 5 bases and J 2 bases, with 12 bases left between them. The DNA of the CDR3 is TGCAGTGCTGGTATTGACGTAAACACTGAAGCTTTCTTT. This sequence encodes CSAGIDVNTEAFF.